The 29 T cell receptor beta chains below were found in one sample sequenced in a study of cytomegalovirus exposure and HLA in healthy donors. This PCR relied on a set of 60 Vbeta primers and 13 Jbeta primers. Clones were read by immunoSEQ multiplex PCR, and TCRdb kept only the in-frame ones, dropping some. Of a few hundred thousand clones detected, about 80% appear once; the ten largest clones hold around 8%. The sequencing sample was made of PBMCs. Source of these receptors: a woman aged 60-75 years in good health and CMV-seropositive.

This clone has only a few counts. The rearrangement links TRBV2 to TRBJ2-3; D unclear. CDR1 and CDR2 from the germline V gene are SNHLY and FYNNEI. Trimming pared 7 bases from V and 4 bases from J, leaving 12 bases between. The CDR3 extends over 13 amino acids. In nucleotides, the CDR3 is TGTGCCAGCATTGCAGGTTTAGCAGATACGCAGTATTTT. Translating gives CASIAGLADTQYF.

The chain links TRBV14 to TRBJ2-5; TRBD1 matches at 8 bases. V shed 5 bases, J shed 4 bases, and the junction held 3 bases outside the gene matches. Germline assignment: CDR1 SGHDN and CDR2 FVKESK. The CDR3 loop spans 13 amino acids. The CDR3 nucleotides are TGTGCCAGCAGCAAGGACAGGGCAGAGACCCAGTACTTC. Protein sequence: CASSKDRAETQYF.

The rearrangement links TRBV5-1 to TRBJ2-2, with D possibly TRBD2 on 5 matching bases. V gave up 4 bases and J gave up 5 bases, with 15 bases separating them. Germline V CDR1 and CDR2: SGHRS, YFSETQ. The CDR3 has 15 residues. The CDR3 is CASSDRGRGTGELFF. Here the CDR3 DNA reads TGCGCCAGCAGCGACCGCGGGCGCGGGACCGGGGAGCTGTTTTTT.

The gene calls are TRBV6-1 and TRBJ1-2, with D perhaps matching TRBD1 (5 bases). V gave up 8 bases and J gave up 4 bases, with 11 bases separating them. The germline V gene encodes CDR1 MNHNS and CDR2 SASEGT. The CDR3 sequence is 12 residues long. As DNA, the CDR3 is TGTGCCAGCTCGGACACCGCCTATGGCTACACCTTC. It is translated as CASSDTAYGYTF.

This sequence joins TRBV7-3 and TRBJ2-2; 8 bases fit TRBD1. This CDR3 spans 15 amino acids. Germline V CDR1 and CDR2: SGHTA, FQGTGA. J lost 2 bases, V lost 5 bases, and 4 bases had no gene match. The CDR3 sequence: CASSLGTGNTGELFF. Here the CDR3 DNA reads TGTGCCAGCAGCCTGGGGACAGGCAACACCGGGGAGCTGTTTTTT.

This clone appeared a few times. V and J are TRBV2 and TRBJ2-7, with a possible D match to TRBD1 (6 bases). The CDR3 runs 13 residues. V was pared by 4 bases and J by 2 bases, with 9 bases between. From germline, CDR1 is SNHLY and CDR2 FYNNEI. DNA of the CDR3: TGTGCCAGCAGTGCAGACAGGCCCTACGAGCAGTACTTC. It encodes CASSADRPYEQYF.

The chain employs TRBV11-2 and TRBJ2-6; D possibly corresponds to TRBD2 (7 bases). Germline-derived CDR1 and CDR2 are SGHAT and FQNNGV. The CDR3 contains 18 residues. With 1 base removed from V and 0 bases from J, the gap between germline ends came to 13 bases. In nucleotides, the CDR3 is TGTGCCAGCAGCTTAGTAAGGGGGGGCTACTCTGGGGCCAACGTCCTGACTTTC. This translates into CASSLVRGGYSGANVLTF.

The CDR3, as DNA: TGTGCCAGCAGTTACACATCTAACTATGGCTACACCTTC. Encoded protein: CASSYTSNYGYTF. V is TRBV6-5 and J is TRBJ1-2; D not resolved. Germline V gene lookup returns CDR1 MNHEY and CDR2 SVGAGI. V was shortened by 2 bases and J by 0 bases, with 4 bases between the two germline ends. The CDR3 is made up of 13 amino acids.

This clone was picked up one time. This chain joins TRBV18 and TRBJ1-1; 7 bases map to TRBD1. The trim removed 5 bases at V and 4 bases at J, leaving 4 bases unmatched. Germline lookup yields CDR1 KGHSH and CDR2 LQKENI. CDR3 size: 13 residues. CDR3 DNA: TGTGCCAGCTCATCGGACAGGAGCACTGAAGCTTTCTTT. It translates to CASSSDRSTEAFF.

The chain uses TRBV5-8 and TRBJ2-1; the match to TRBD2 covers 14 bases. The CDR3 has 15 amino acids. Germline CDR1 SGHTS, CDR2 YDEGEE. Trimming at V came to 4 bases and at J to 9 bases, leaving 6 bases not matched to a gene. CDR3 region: CASSMGLAGVREQFF. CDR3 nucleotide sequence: TGTGCCAGCAGCATGGGACTAGCGGGAGTTCGTGAGCAGTTCTTC.

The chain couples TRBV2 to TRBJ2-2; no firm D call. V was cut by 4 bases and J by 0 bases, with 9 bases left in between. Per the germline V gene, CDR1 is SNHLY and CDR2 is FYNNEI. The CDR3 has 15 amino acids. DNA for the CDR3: TGTGCCAGCAGTGCCAGTCCTTCGAACACCGGGGAGCTGTTTTTT. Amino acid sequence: CASSASPSNTGELFF.

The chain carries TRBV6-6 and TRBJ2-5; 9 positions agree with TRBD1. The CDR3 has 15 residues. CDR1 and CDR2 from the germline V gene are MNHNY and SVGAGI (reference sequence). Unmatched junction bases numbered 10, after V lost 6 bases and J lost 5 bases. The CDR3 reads CASREPGTGSETQYF. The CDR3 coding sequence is TGTGCCAGCAGAGAACCCGGGACAGGGTCGGAGACCCAGTACTTC.

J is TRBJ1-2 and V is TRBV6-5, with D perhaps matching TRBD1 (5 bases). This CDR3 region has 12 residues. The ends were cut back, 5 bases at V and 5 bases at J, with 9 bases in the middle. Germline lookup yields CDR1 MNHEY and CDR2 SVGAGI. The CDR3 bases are TGTGCCAGCAGTCGGACATCTTATGGCTACACCTTC. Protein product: CASSRTSYGYTF.

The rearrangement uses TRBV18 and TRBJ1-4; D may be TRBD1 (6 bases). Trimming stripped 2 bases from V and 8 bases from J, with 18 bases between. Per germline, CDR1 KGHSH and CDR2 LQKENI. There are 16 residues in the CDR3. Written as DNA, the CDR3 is TGTGCCAGCTCACCAACCCGCGCCGAGCAGGGGGAAAAACTGTTTTTT. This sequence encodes CASSPTRAEQGEKLFF.

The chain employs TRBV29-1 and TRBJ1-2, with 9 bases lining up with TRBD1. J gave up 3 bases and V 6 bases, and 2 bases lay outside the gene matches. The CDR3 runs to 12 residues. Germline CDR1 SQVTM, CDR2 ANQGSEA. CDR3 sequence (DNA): TGCAGCGTCAGGACAGGGGACTATGGCTACACCTTC. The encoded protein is CSVRTGDYGYTF.

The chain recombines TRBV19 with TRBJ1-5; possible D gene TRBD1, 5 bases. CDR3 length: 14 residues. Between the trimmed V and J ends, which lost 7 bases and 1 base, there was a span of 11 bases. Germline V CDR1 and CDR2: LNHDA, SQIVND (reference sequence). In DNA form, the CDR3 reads TGTGCCAGTATGCTGACAGTCAGCAATCAGCCCCAGCATTTT. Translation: CASMLTVSNQPQHF. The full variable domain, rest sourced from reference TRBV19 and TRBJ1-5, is DGGITQSPKYLFRKEGQNVTLSCEQNLNHDAMYWYRQDPGQGLRLIYYSQIVNDFQKGDIAEGYSVSREKKESFPLTVTSAQKNPTAFYLCASMLTVSNQPQHFGDGTRLSIL.

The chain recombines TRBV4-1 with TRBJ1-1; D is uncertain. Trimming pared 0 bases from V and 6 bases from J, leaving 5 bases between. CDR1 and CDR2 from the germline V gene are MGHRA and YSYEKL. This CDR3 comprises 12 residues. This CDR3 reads CASSQERSEAFF. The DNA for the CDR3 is TGCGCCAGCAGCCAAGAGAGGTCTGAAGCTTTCTTT.

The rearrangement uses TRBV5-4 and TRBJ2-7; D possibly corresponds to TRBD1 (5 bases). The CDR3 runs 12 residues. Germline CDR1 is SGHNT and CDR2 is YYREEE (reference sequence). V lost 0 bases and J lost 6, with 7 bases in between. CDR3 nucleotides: TGTGCCAGCAGCTTGGGGGGCGGCGAGCAGTACTTC. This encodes CASSLGGGEQYF.

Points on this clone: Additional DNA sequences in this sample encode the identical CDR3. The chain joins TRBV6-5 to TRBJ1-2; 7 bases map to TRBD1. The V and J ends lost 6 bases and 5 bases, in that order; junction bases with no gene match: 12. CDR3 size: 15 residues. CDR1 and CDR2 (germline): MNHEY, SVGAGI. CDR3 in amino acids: CASRSGDRAEYGYTF. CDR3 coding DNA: TGTGCCAGCAGATCCGGAGACAGGGCTGAGTATGGCTACACCTTC.

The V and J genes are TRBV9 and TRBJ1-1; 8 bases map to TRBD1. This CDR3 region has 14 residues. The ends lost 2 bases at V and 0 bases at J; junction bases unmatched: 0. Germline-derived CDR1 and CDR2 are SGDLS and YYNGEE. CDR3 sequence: CASSVGQVNTEAFF. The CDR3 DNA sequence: TGTGCCAGCAGCGTGGGACAGGTGAACACTGAAGCTTTCTTT.

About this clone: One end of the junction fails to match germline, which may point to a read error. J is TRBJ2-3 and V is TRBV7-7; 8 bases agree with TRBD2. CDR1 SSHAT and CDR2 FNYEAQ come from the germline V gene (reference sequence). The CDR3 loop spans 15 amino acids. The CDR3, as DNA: TGTGCTAGCAGCCGCGGGACTAGGGGCCCAGATACGCAGTATTTT. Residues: CASSRGTRGPDTQYF.

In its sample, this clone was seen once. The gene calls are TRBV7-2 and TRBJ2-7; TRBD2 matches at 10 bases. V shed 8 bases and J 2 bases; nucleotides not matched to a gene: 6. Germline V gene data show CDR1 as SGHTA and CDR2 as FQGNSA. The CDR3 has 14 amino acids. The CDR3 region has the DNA TGTGCCAGCGGTACTAGCGGGACAACCTACGAGCAGTACTTC. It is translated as CASGTSGTTYEQYF.

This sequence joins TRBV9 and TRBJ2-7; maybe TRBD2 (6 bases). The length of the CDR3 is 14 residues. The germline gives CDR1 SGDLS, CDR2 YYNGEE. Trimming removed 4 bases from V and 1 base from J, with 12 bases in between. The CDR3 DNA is TGTGCCAGCAGCACAGAGGGACTTTCCTACGAGCAGTACTTC. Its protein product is CASSTEGLSYEQYF.

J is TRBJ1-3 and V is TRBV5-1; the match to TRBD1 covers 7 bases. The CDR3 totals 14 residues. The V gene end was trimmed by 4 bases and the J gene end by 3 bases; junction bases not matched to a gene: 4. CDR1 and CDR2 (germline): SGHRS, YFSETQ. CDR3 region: CASSAGGVGNTIYF. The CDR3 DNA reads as TGCGCCAGCAGCGCAGGGGGAGTTGGAAACACCATATATTTT.

The CDR3 bases are TGCAGCGTTGAGCGGGACGGCTCCTACAATGAGCAGTTCTTC. This sequence encodes CSVERDGSYNEQFF. This sequence joins TRBV29-1 and TRBJ2-1; tentatively, D is TRBD2 (6 bases). The CDR3 covers 14 residues. Trimming removed 3 bases at V and 0 bases at J, with 9 bases between. Germline V gives CDR1 SQVTM, CDR2 ANQGSEA.

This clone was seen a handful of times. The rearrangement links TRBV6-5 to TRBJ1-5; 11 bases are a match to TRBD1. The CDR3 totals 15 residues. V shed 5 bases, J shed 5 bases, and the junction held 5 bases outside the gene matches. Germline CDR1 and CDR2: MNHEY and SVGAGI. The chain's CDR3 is CASSRDRGRDQPQHF. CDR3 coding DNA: TGTGCCAGCAGTAGGGACAGGGGGAGGGATCAGCCCCAGCATTTT.

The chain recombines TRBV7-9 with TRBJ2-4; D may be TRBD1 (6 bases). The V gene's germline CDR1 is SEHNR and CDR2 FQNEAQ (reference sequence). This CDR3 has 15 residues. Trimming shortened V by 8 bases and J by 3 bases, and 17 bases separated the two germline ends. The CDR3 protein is CASQRGEGGKNIQYF. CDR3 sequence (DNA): TGTGCCAGCCAACGAGGGGAAGGGGGCAAAAACATTCAGTACTTC.

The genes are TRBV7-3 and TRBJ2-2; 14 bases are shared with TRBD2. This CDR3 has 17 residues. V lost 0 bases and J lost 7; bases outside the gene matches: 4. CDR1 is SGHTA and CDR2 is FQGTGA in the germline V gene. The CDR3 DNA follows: TGTGCCAGCAGCTTAACGCGGACTAGCGGGAGGTTCGGGGAGCTGTTTTTT. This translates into CASSLTRTSGRFGELFF.

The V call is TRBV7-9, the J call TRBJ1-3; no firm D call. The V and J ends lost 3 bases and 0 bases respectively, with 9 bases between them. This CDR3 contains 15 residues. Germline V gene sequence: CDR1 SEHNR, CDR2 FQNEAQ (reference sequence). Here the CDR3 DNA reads TGTGCCAGCAGCTTTAACCCGAGCTCTGGAAACACCATATATTTT. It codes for CASSFNPSSGNTIYF.